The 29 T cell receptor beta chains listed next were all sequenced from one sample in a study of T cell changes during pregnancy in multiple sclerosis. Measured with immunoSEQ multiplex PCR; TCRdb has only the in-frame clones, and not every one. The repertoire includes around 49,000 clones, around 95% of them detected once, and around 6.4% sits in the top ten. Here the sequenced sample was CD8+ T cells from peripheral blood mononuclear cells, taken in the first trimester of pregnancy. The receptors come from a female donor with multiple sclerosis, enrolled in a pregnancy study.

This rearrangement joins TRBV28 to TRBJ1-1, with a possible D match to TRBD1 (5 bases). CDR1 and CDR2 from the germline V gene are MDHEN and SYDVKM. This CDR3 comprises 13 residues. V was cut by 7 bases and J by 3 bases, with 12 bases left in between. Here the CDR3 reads CASMEGLYTEAFF. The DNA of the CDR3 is TGTGCCAGCATGGAGGGGCTGTACACTGAAGCTTTCTTT.

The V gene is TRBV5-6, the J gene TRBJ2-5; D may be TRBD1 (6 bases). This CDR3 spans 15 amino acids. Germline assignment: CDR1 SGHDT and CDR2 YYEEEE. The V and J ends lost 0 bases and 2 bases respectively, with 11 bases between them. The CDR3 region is CASSLVGTRQETQYF. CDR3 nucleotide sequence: TGTGCCAGCAGCTTGGTCGGGACAAGGCAAGAGACCCAGTACTTC. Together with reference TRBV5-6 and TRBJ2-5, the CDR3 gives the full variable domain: DAGVTQSPTHLIKTRGQQVTLRCSPKSGHDTVSWYQQALGQGPQFIFQYYEEEERQRGNFPDRFSGHQFPNYSSELNVNALLLGDSALYLCASSLVGTRQETQYFGPGTRLLVL.

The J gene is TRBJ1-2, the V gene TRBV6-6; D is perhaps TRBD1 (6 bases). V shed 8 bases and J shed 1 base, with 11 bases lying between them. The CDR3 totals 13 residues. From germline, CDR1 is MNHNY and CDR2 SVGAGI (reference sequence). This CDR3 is CASGQGINYGYTF. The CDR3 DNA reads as TGTGCCAGCGGCCAGGGGATTAACTATGGCTACACCTTC.

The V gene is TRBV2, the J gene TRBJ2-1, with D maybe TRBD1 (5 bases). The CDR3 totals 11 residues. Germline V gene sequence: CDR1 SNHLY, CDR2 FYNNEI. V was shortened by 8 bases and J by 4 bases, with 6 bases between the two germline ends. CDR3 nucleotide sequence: TGTGCCAGCGACAGATACAATGAGCAGTTCTTC. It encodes CASDRYNEQFF.

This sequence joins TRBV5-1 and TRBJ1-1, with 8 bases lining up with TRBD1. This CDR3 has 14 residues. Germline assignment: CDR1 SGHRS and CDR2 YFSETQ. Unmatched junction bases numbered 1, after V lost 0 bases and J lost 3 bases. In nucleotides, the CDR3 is TGCGCCAGCAGCTTGGGACAGGGGTACACTGAAGCTTTCTTT. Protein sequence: CASSLGQGYTEAFF.

This CDR3 is CASSSIDNEQFF. CDR3 coding DNA: TGTGCCAGCAGCTCCATAGATAATGAGCAGTTCTTC. This chain links TRBV11-2 with TRBJ2-1; D not resolved. This CDR3 is built from 12 residues. In germline, CDR1 is SGHAT, CDR2 FQNNGV. V dropped 4 bases and J dropped 7 bases, with 8 bases sitting between them.

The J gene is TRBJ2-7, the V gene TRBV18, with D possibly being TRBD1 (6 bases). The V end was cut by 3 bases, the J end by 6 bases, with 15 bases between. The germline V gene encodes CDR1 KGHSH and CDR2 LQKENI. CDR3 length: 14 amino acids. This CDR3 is CASSPEVGRGEQYF. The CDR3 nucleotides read TGTGCCAGCTCACCTGAGGTCGGCAGGGGCGAGCAGTACTTC.

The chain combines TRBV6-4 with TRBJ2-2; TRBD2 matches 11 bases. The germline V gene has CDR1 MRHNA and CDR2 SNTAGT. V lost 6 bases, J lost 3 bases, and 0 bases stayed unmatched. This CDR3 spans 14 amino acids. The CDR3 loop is CASRLAGDTGELFF. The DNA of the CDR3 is TGTGCCAGCAGACTAGCGGGAGACACCGGGGAGCTGTTTTTT.

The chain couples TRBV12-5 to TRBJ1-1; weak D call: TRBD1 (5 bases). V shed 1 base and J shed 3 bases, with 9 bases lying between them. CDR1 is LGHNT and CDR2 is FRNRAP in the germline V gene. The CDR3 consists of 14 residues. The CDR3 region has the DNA TGTGCTAGTGGTTTGGGGGGCGCCGACACTGAAGCTTTCTTT. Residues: CASGLGGADTEAFF.

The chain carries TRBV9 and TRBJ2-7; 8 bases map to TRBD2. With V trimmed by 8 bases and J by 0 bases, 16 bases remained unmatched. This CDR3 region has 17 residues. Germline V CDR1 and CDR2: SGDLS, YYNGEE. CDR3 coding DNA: TGTGCCAGAAAACTTACTGACGGGAGGGCCATCTCCTACGAGCAGTACTTC. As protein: CARKLTDGRAISYEQYF. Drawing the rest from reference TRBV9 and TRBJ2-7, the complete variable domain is DSGVTQTPKHLITATGQRVTLRCSPRSGDLSVYWYQQSLDQGLQFLIQYYNGEERAKGNILERFSAQQFPDLHSELNLSSLELGDSALYFCARKLTDGRAISYEQYFGPGTRLTVT.

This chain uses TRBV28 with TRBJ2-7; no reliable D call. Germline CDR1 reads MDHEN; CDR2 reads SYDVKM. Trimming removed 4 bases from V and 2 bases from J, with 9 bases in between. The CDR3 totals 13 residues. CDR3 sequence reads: CASSSDTAYEQYF. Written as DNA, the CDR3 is TGTGCCAGCAGTTCTGACACGGCCTACGAGCAGTACTTC.

The DNA of the CDR3 is TGTGCCACCGCCGAGACAGGGTTATTCAATGAGCAGTTCTTC. Translated, it gives CATAETGLFNEQFF. The V and J genes are TRBV27 and TRBJ2-1, with 7 bases aligning to TRBD1. The V gene end was trimmed by 10 bases and the J gene end by 6 bases; junction bases not matched to a gene: 12. This CDR3 region has 14 residues. Germline V gene lookup returns CDR1 MNHEY and CDR2 SMNVEV (reference sequence).

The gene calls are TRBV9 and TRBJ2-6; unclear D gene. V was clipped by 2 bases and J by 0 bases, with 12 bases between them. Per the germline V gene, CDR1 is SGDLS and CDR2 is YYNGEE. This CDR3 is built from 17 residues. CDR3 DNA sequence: TGTGCCAGCAGCGTGAGTCTTAGATTCTCTGGGGCCAACGTCCTGACTTTC. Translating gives CASSVSLRFSGANVLTF.

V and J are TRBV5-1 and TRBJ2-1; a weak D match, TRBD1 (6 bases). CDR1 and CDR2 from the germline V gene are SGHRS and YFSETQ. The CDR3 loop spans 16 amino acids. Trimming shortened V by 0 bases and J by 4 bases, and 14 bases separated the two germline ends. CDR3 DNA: TGCGCCAGCAGCTTGGCCAGGGGCCGCAATTACAATGAGCAGTTCTTC. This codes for CASSLARGRNYNEQFF.

CDR3 DNA: TGTGCCAGCAGTATTGTCGGAGGTCCGGGTGAGCAGTTCTTC. Its protein is CASSIVGGPGEQFF. This sequence joins TRBV2 and TRBJ2-1, with D tentatively TRBD2 (5 bases). This CDR3 is 14 amino acids long. V was clipped by 5 bases and J by 9 bases, with 17 bases between them. Germline V gives CDR1 SNHLY, CDR2 FYNNEI. Looking up the rest from reference TRBV2 and TRBJ2-1 gives the full variable domain: EPEVTQTPSHQVTQMGQEVILRCVPISNHLYFYWYRQILGQKVEFLVSFYNNEISEKSEIFDDQFSVERPDGSNFTLKIRSTKLEDSAMYFCASSIVGGPGEQFFGPGTRLTVL.

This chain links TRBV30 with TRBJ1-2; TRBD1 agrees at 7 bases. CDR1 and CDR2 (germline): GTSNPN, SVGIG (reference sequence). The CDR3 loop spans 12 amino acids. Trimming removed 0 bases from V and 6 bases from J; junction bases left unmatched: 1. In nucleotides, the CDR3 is TGTGCCTGGAGTGTGGGACAGCATGGCTACACCTTC. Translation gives CAWSVGQHGYTF.

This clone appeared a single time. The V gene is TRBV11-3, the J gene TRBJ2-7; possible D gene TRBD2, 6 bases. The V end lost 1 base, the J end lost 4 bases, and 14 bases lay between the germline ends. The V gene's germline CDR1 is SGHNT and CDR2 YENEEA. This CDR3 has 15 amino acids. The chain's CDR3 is CASSLGSGERYEQYF. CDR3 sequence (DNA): TGTGCCAGCAGCTTAGGCTCGGGAGAAAGGTACGAGCAGTACTTC.

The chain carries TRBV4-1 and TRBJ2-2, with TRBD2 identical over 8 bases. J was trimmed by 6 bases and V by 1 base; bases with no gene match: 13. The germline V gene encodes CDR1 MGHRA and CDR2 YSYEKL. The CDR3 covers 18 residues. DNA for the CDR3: TGCGCCAGCAGCCAAGGGAGTAGCGGGAAGAAGGGCGCCGGGGAGCTGTTTTTT. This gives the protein CASSQGSSGKKGAGELFF.

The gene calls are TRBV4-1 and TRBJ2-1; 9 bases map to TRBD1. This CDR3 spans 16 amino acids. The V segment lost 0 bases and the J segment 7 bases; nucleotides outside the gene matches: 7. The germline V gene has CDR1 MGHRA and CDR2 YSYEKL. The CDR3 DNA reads TGCGCCAGCAGCCAAGAAGGCGGGACAGGGAGTAATGAGCAGTTCTTC. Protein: CASSQEGGTGSNEQFF.

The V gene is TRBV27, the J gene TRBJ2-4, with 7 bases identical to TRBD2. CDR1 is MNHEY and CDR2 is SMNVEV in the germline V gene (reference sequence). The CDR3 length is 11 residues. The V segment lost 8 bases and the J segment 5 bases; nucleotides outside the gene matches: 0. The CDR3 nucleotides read TGTGCCAGCCGGGGGGAAAACATTCAGTACTTC. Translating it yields CASRGENIQYF.

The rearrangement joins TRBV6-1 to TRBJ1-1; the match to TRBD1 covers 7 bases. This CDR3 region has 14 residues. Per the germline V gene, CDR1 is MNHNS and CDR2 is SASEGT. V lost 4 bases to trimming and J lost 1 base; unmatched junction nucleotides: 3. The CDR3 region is CASSARTGNTEAFF. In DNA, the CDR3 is TGTGCCAGCAGTGCCCGGACAGGGAACACTGAAGCTTTCTTT.

The CDR3 loop is CASSTSGLLDTQYF. The DNA of the CDR3 is TGTGCCAGCAGTACTAGCGGTTTGTTGGATACGCAGTATTTT. The J gene is TRBJ2-3, the V gene TRBV6-8; 8 bases align to TRBD2. CDR3 length: 14 residues. Germline V gene lookup returns CDR1 MNHGY and CDR2 SAAAGT. J gave up 6 bases and V 5 bases, and 7 bases lay outside the gene matches.

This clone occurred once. This CDR3 is CASSLGREAYNEQFF. In DNA, the CDR3 is TGTGCCAGCAGCTTGGGTCGGGAGGCCTACAATGAGCAGTTCTTC. The genes are TRBV5-8 and TRBJ2-1; 7 bases are shared with TRBD2. With V trimmed by 0 bases and J by 2 bases, 2 bases remained unmatched. Germline-derived CDR1 and CDR2 are SGHTS and YDEGEE. CDR3 length: 15 amino acids.

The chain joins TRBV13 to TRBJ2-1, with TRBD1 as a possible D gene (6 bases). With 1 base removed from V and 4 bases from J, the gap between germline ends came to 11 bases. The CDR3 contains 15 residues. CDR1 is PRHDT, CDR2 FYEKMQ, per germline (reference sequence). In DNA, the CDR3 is TGTGCCAGCAGCTTAGTCAGGGGATCTTACAATGAGCAGTTCTTC. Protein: CASSLVRGSYNEQFF.

CDR3 coding DNA: TGTGCCAGTAGTATGCGGCAGCGGGGAGTAGTATACGAGCAGTACTTC. This sequence encodes CASSMRQRGVVYEQYF. The chain uses TRBV19 and TRBJ2-7; 7 bases map to TRBD2. The CDR3 covers 16 residues. In germline, CDR1 is LNHDA, CDR2 SQIVND (reference sequence). V was clipped by 3 bases and J by 4 bases; unmatched bases: 12.

Here the CDR3 reads CASSPTGTGSYEQYF. The DNA of the CDR3 is TGCGCCAGCAGCCCGACCGGGACAGGGTCCTACGAGCAGTACTTC. V is TRBV5-1 and J is TRBJ2-7, with 9 positions matching TRBD1. V lost 4 bases, J lost 1 base, and 6 bases stayed unmatched. Germline CDR1 reads SGHRS; CDR2 reads YFSETQ. This CDR3 has 15 residues.

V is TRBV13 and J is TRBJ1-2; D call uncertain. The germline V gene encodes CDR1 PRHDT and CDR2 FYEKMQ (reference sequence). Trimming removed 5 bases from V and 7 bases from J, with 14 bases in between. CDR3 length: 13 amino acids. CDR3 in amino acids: CASSEGFDGGYTF. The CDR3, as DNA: TGTGCCAGCAGCGAGGGCTTTGATGGTGGCTACACCTTC.

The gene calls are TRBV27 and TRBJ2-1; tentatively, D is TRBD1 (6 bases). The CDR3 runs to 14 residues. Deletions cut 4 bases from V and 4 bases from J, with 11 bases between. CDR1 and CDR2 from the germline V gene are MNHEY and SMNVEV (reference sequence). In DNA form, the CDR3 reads TGTGCCAGCAGTTCCGGGACACCGTACAATGAGCAGTTCTTC. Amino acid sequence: CASSSGTPYNEQFF.

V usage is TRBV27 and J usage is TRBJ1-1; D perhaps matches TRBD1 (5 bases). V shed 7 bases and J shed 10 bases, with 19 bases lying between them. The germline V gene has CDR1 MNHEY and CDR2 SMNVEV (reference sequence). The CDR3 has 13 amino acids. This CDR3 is CASTGGLMDVAFF. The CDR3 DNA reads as TGTGCCAGCACCGGGGGTTTGATGGATGTAGCTTTCTTT.